Presented here are 25 T cell receptor beta chains from one specimen sequenced in a study of cytotoxic CD8 clonotypes in ibrutinib-treated CLL. The assay was immunoSEQ multiplex PCR, and TCRdb's table has in-frame clones only and misses some. The sample lists roughly 150,000 clones, about 75% seen once, with roughly 4.7% in the top ten. Sample: PBMCs, taken after 24 months of ibrutinib treatment. The source is a human donor with chronic lymphocytic leukemia.

This clone is a singleton in its sample. This chain uses TRBV29-1 with TRBJ2-7; 10 positions agree with TRBD2. J was trimmed by 4 bases and V by 4 bases; bases with no gene match: 4. Germline-derived CDR1 and CDR2 are SQVTM and ANQGSEA. The CDR3 extends over 13 amino acids. The CDR3 DNA reads as TGCAGCGTTGTACTAGCGGGACGGTACGAGCAGTACTTC. Protein product: CSVVLAGRYEQYF.

The chain combines TRBV30 with TRBJ1-6; 8 bases are shared with TRBD1. Losses at the gene ends were 3 bases for V and 9 bases for J; bases not matched to a gene: 1. In germline, CDR1 is GTSNPN, CDR2 SVGIG (reference sequence). CDR3 length equals 12 residues. The CDR3 region is CAWSGQGSPLHF. DNA for the CDR3: TGTGCCTGGAGCGGACAGGGTTCACCCCTCCACTTT.

Here the CDR3 reads CASSYRTGPGGYEQYF. CDR3 sequence (DNA): TGTGCCAGCAGTTACCGGACAGGTCCGGGGGGGTACGAGCAGTACTTC. The V call is TRBV6-5, the J call TRBJ2-7, with D tentatively TRBD2 (8 bases). Germline V gene sequence: CDR1 MNHEY, CDR2 SVGAGI. This CDR3 is 16 amino acids long. V shed 2 bases and J shed 4 bases, with 18 bases lying between them.

The chain joins TRBV6-4 to TRBJ2-4, with 7 nucleotides matching TRBD1. The CDR3 runs 14 residues. Germline V gene sequence: CDR1 MRHNA, CDR2 SNTAGT. V lost 0 bases and J lost 8; bases outside the gene matches: 4. The CDR3 loop is CASSDSGGKDIQYF. DNA of the CDR3: TGTGCCAGCAGTGACTCAGGGGGCAAGGACATTCAGTACTTC.

The chain recombines TRBV5-1 with TRBJ1-3; D is perhaps TRBD1 (5 bases). CDR1 and CDR2 from the germline V gene are SGHRS and YFSETQ. V lost 0 bases, J lost 0 bases, and 7 bases lay in between. The CDR3 has 15 residues. CDR3 bases: TGCGCCAGCAGCTTGGGGGGCGCCTCTGGAAACACCATATATTTT. This sequence encodes CASSLGGASGNTIYF. The entire variable domain, with the rest obtained from reference TRBV5-1 and TRBJ1-3, is as follows: KAGVTQTPRYLIKTRGQQVTLSCSPISGHRSVSWYQQTPGQGLQFLFEYFSETQRNKGNFPGRFSGRQFSNSRSEMNVSTLELGDSALYLCASSLGGASGNTIYFGEGSWLTVV.

This clone appeared many times. V is TRBV14 and J is TRBJ1-2; D is ambiguous. The CDR3 length is 14 residues. Trimming took off 4 bases at V and 4 bases at J, with 13 bases between the two ends. Germline V gene lookup returns CDR1 SGHDN and CDR2 FVKESK. The CDR3 protein is CASSLLMGPYGYTF. The CDR3 coding sequence is TGTGCCAGCAGCCTCCTAATGGGTCCCTATGGCTACACCTTC.

This clone was seen just once. A much larger clone is a single base away; this may be a read error. The chain uses TRBV5-4 and TRBJ1-2; the D is unclear. Per the germline V gene, CDR1 is SGHNT and CDR2 is YYREEE (reference sequence). The CDR3 totals 15 residues. CDR3 nucleotides: TGTGCCAGCAGCTTGGTTCTTGGCGGACTTTATGGCTACGCCTTC. It translates to CASSLVLGGLYGYAF.

This clone has only one observation. This chain uses TRBV6-5 with TRBJ2-7, with D perhaps being TRBD1 or TRBD2 (5 bases each). The CDR3 is 13 amino acids. Germline V gives CDR1 MNHEY, CDR2 SVGAGI. The germline V and J ends were trimmed by 10 bases and 3 bases, with 16 bases remaining between them. This CDR3 is CATGLPGSYEQYF. CDR3 coding DNA: TGTGCCACCGGGCTCCCAGGGAGCTACGAGCAGTACTTC.

The gene calls are TRBV4-2 and TRBJ2-4, with a tentative D call TRBD1 (7 bases). V lost 4 bases and J 16 bases, leaving 23 bases between the germline ends. Germline lookup yields CDR1 LGHNA and CDR2 YNFKEQ. This CDR3 spans 14 amino acids. The CDR3 coding sequence is TGTGCCAGCAGCCCAGGGGTCCAGGGGGGCCTGGGCTACTTC. Protein product: CASSPGVQGGLGYF.

The chain employs TRBV6-5 and TRBJ1-6; D gene ambiguous. The CDR3 spans 13 residues. The germline V and J ends were trimmed by 1 base and 7 bases, with 5 bases remaining between them. Germline V lookup: CDR1 MNHEY, CDR2 SVGAGI. The CDR3 DNA reads as TGTGCCAGCAGTTACTTGGGGAATTCACCCCTCCACTTT. Translated: CASSYLGNSPLHF.

This clone was found a few times. J is TRBJ1-1 and V is TRBV6-6; no firm D call. The germline V gene encodes CDR1 MNHNY and CDR2 SVGAGI (reference sequence). The CDR3 has 12 residues. V was trimmed by 10 bases and J by 8 bases, leaving 17 bases between them. The CDR3 is CATVRRALEAFF. CDR3 nucleotide sequence: TGTGCCACCGTTCGACGGGCCCTCGAAGCTTTCTTT.

The CDR3 region has the DNA TGTGCCAGCACCCCGGGGGGCCTGGATTATGGCTACACCTTC. Protein: CASTPGGLDYGYTF. The chain employs TRBV5-4 and TRBJ1-2; D might be TRBD1 (6 bases). The CDR3 sequence is 14 residues long. The V and J ends lost 6 bases and 5 bases respectively, with 17 bases between them. In germline, CDR1 is SGHNT, CDR2 YYREEE (reference sequence).

V and J are TRBV9 and TRBJ2-2; D may match TRBD1 or TRBD2 (5 bases each). There are 16 residues in the CDR3. The V gene's germline CDR1 is SGDLS and CDR2 YYNGEE. Trimming pared 3 bases from V and 4 bases from J, leaving 16 bases between. The CDR3 sequence: CASSAHPGTSTGELFF. CDR3 coding DNA: TGTGCCAGCAGCGCCCATCCCGGGACCTCCACCGGGGAGCTGTTTTTT.

The V call is TRBV9, the J call TRBJ2-3; 9 bases are shared with TRBD2. With V trimmed by 7 bases and J by 1 base, 1 base remained unmatched. Germline V gives CDR1 SGDLS, CDR2 YYNGEE. This CDR3 region has 13 residues. In DNA form, the CDR3 reads TGTGCCAGCCGGACTAGCGGCACAGATACGCAGTATTTT. Amino acid sequence: CASRTSGTDTQYF.

The rearrangement uses TRBV18 and TRBJ2-7; 8 nucleotides agree with TRBD1. In germline, CDR1 is KGHSH, CDR2 LQKENI. The J segment lost 9 bases and the V segment lost 0 bases, leaving 10 bases of the junction unmatched. CDR3 length equals 15 residues. The CDR3 nucleotides read TGTGCCAGCTCACCACCGGTCGCAGGGGGCCCGGGGCAGTACTTC. It codes for CASSPPVAGGPGQYF.

The J gene is TRBJ2-7, the V gene TRBV5-8; the match to TRBD1 covers 8 bases. CDR3 length: 13 amino acids. The germline gives CDR1 SGHTS, CDR2 YDEGEE. The V gene end was trimmed by 4 bases and the J gene end by 9 bases; junction bases not matched to a gene: 9. For the CDR3, the DNA is TGTGCCAGCAGCCAAAGGGACAGGCCAGGGCAGTACTTC. It specifies CASSQRDRPGQYF.

The rearrangement uses TRBV5-1 and TRBJ2-7; 11 nucleotides line up with TRBD2. V dropped 4 bases and J dropped 4; count of bases not matched to a gene: 13. CDR1 is SGHRS, CDR2 YFSETQ, per germline. This CDR3 comprises 17 residues. CDR3 sequence: CASSPRVAGGRWYEQYF. The CDR3 coding sequence is TGCGCCAGCAGCCCCCGGGTAGCGGGAGGGCGTTGGTACGAGCAGTACTTC.

The chain recombines TRBV4-3 with TRBJ2-7, with 11 bases aligning to TRBD2. This CDR3 region has 15 residues. Germline loops: CDR1 LGHNA, CDR2 YSLEER. With V trimmed by 4 bases and J by 0 bases, 2 bases remained unmatched. CDR3 DNA sequence: TGCGCCAGCAGCCCCGGACTAGCGGGCTCCTACGAGCAGTACTTC. This codes for CASSPGLAGSYEQYF.

This clone was seen a handful of times. The CDR3 region is CASSLPTGQGTGELFF. The CDR3 DNA reads TGTGCCAGCAGCTTGCCCACGGGACAGGGCACCGGGGAGCTGTTTTTT. The V call is TRBV7-2, the J call TRBJ2-2, with 9 nucleotides matching TRBD1. The CDR3 sequence is 16 residues long. CDR1 is SGHTA and CDR2 is FQGNSA in the germline V gene. Trimming at V came to 3 bases and at J to 4 bases, leaving 6 bases not matched to a gene.

This clone was counted a few times. The chain links TRBV6-5 to TRBJ1-2; TRBD1 is a possible D gene (5 bases). This CDR3 contains 13 residues. Germline assignment: CDR1 MNHEY and CDR2 SVGAGI. Trimming pared 2 bases from V and 13 bases from J, leaving 17 bases between. This CDR3 reads CASSYPLEPGVTF. DNA for the CDR3: TGTGCCAGCAGTTACCCCCTCGAGCCGGGGGTCACCTTC.

The chain combines TRBV5-1 with TRBJ2-3; D remains unclear. CDR1 and CDR2 (germline): SGHRS, YFSETQ. V gave up 4 bases and J gave up 6 bases, with 12 bases separating them. The CDR3 is made up of 13 amino acids. The CDR3 here is CASSPQLTDTQYF. The CDR3 nucleotides are TGCGCCAGCAGCCCCCAGTTAACGGATACGCAGTATTTT. Complete variable domain (other parts from reference TRBV5-1 and TRBJ2-3): KAGVTQTPRYLIKTRGQQVTLSCSPISGHRSVSWYQQTPGQGLQFLFEYFSETQRNKGNFPGRFSGRQFSNSRSEMNVSTLELGDSALYLCASSPQLTDTQYFGPGTRLTVL.

V usage is TRBV5-4 and J usage is TRBJ2-3; 7 nucleotides line up with TRBD2. The V gene's germline CDR1 is SGHNT and CDR2 YYREEE (reference sequence). The J segment lost 4 bases and the V segment lost 4 bases, leaving 9 bases of the junction unmatched. This CDR3 region has 15 residues. The CDR3 spells CASSPPGGSADTQYF. In DNA, the CDR3 is TGTGCCAGCAGCCCTCCGGGGGGAAGCGCAGATACGCAGTATTTT.

The table lists this clone with a count of one. The chain recombines TRBV30 with TRBJ1-6, with D maybe TRBD1 (5 bases). CDR1 GTSNPN and CDR2 SVGIG come from the germline V gene (reference sequence). The CDR3 is 15 residues long. Trimming cost V 4 bases and J 0 bases, with 10 bases left between them. The CDR3 sequence is CAWTGGSSYNSPLHF. In DNA form, the CDR3 reads TGTGCCTGGACGGGGGGGAGCTCCTATAATTCACCCCTCCACTTT.

The table lists this clone with many counts. V usage is TRBV4-2 and J usage is TRBJ1-3; 7 positions match TRBD1. Trimming at V came to 3 bases and at J to 0 bases, leaving 5 bases not matched to a gene. From germline, CDR1 is LGHNA and CDR2 YNFKEQ. This CDR3 region has 16 residues. The CDR3 reads CASSQRQGSSGNTIYF. The CDR3 DNA reads as TGTGCCAGCAGCCAGAGACAGGGCAGCTCTGGAAACACCATATATTTT.

The chain uses TRBV5-1 and TRBJ2-7, with 12 bases that match TRBD2. CDR1 is SGHRS, CDR2 YFSETQ, per germline. CDR3 length equals 15 residues. J gave up 7 bases and V 2 bases, and 7 bases lay outside the gene matches. The CDR3 protein is CASSLLAGGPSEQYF. In nucleotides, the CDR3 is TGCGCCAGCAGCTTACTAGCGGGGGGACCTTCGGAGCAGTACTTC.